The table lists the clone carrying this T cell receptor (beta chain) with a few counts. Antigen unknown. This specimen comes from a study of OX40 agonist ivuxolimab in advanced cancers. Overall study context: Eligibility rules accepted prior anti-PD-1, anti-PD-L1 or anti-CTLA-4 therapy, and around 40% had some.

The CDR3 spans 13 residues. Germline V lookup: CDR1 SNHLY, CDR2 FYNNEI. The V end lost 9 bases, the J end lost 7 bases, and 16 bases lay between the germline ends. Produced via immunoSEQ multiplex PCR; TCRdb's table is partial and in-frame only. Here the sample spans under 25,000 clones, around 79% being singletons. Study-wide results and caveats: The antigens recognized by the expanded peripheral T cells, that is their antigen specificity, were not determined. CD4+ and CD8+ blood T cells expanded clonally by week 6 at 0.1 to 3.0 mg/kg. Expanded clones tended on average to be more numerous among CD8+ T cells than CD4+.

V gene TRBV2 combines with J gene TRBJ2-1, with D unclear. This clonotype was obtained from an adult with an advanced solid tumor such as melanoma, head and neck, liver or kidney cancer. Sequenced here: CD4+ or CD8+ T cells sorted from blood, sampled in a trial of the OX40 agonist ivuxolimab. The CDR3: CASRYNQKNEQFF. For the CDR3, the DNA is TGTGCCAGTCGGTATAATCAGAAAAATGAGCAGTTCTTC.